This TCR beta chain derives from a study of OX40 agonist ivuxolimab in advanced cancers. The study's findings and limits: Individuals who were partial responders at 0.1-3.0 mg/kg had clonal expansion that ranked among the lowest.

The V gene lost 3 bases and the J gene lost 2 bases, with 12 bases spanning the gap. The CDR3 spans 15 residues. Looked up from germline, CDR1 is MNHEY and CDR2 is SMNVEV (reference sequence). Assay: immunoSEQ multiplex PCR; the TCRdb copy retains only in-frame clones and omits some. The repertoire holds about 61,000 clones, with approximately 92% as singletons. A few counts support this clone. Its target is unknown. Material: CD4+ or CD8+ T cells sorted from blood, obtained in a trial of the OX40 agonist ivuxolimab. This chain uses TRBV27 with TRBJ2-3; the D gene could be TRBD1 or TRBD2 (6 bases each). The clonotype originates from an adult with an advanced solid tumor such as melanoma, head and neck, liver or kidney cancer. The CDR3 protein is CASSLGGGVTDTQYF. DNA for the CDR3: TGTGCCAGCAGTTTGGGGGGCGGGGTCACAGATACGCAGTATTTT.